The 9 T cell receptor beta chains presented below share a single source sample, sequenced in a study of CD8+ T cells in alopecia areata. The treatment is: oral pan-JAK inhibitor, 5-10 mg twice daily. Following RNA extraction, reverse transcription yielded cDNA that acted as the sequencing template. Measured with immunoSEQ multiplex PCR; TCRdb has only the in-frame clones, and not every one. The sample includes 150,000 to 200,000 clones, 65% seen only once; the top ten take 0.91%. The source was CD4+ T cells sorted from blood, collected at week 4, from a patient treated with tofacitinib. Source of these receptors: a human donor with alopecia areata.

The chain uses TRBV30 and TRBJ1-3; tentative D call: TRBD1 (5 bases). The CDR3 length is 16 residues. Germline V gene sequence: CDR1 GTSNPN, CDR2 SVGIG (reference sequence). Trimming removed 0 bases from V and 0 bases from J, with 12 bases in between. CDR3 sequence reads: CAWSVSWGSSGNTIYF. CDR3 sequence (DNA): TGTGCCTGGAGTGTATCATGGGGGAGCTCTGGAAACACCATATATTTT.

In the case of this clone: Other DNA sequences in this sample translate to the same CDR3. The rearrangement links TRBV29-1 to TRBJ2-5; D not resolved. V lost 4 bases, J lost 2 bases, and 8 bases lay in between. This CDR3 has 12 amino acids. Germline values: CDR1 SQVTM, CDR2 ANQGSEA. The DNA of the CDR3 is TGCAGCGTTGTGGGGTTGCAAGAGACCCAGTACTTC. Translation: CSVVGLQETQYF.

The chain carries TRBV19 and TRBJ1-6; D ambiguous. This CDR3 region has 13 residues. Germline CDR1 is LNHDA and CDR2 is SQIVND (reference sequence). Trimming took off 10 bases at V and 7 bases at J, with 14 bases between the two ends. CDR3 nucleotide sequence: TGTGCCACGGGTGACGGGAGGAATTCACCCCTCCACTTT. Its translation: CATGDGRNSPLHF.

This clone occurred a few times. This chain links TRBV29-1 with TRBJ2-7; D may be TRBD1 (6 bases). This CDR3 has 12 residues. The ends were cut back, 6 bases at V and 6 bases at J, with 15 bases in the middle. Germline V gene data show CDR1 as SQVTM and CDR2 as ANQGSEA. CDR3 DNA: TGCAGCGTAGGCAGGGGTACTATCGAGCAGTACTTC. It yields the protein CSVGRGTIEQYF.

V and J are TRBV4-2 and TRBJ2-3; no reliable D call. Trimming pared 4 bases from V and 5 bases from J, leaving 16 bases between. The CDR3 is 15 amino acids. Germline V gene data show CDR1 as LGHNA and CDR2 as YNFKEQ. CDR3 loop: CASSPAGSVGDTQYF. The CDR3 nucleotides read TGTGCCAGCAGCCCAGCAGGCTCGGTAGGAGATACGCAGTATTTT.

The V call is TRBV19, the J call TRBJ1-5; D call uncertain. V lost 5 bases and J 1 base, leaving 6 bases between the germline ends. CDR1 is LNHDA, CDR2 SQIVND, per germline (reference sequence). The CDR3 loop spans 13 amino acids. As DNA, the CDR3 is TGTGCCAGTAGTGCGGGGAGCAATCAGCCCCAGCATTTT. Translating gives CASSAGSNQPQHF.

CDR3 protein: CASSLEGQGPYEQYF. The CDR3, as DNA: TGTGCCAGCAGCTTAGAGGGACAGGGCCCCTACGAGCAGTACTTC. The chain recombines TRBV7-2 with TRBJ2-7; TRBD1 matches at 9 bases. In germline, CDR1 is SGHTA, CDR2 FQGNSA. Trimming cost V 1 base and J 2 bases; bases outside gene matches: 3. The CDR3 is 15 residues long.

The chain links TRBV4-1 to TRBJ1-2, with D maybe TRBD1 (5 bases). The CDR3 consists of 14 residues. Trimming left V 1 base short and J 4 bases short, with 10 bases between. CDR1 is MGHRA and CDR2 is YSYEKL in the germline V gene. The CDR3 reads CASSQVQGLYGYTF. CDR3 nucleotides: TGCGCCAGCAGCCAAGTTCAGGGACTCTATGGCTACACCTTC.

The chain combines TRBV29-1 with TRBJ2-2, with D unresolved. In germline, CDR1 is SQVTM, CDR2 ANQGSEA. Trimming removed 7 bases from V and 2 bases from J, with 17 bases in between. The CDR3 covers 15 residues. The CDR3: CSAQVRAANTGELFF. For the CDR3, the DNA is TGCAGCGCTCAAGTCCGGGCTGCAAACACCGGGGAGCTGTTTTTT.